The 9 T cell receptor beta chains below were found in one sample sequenced in a study of blood T cell repertoires in COVID-19. Here immunoSEQ multiplex PCR was the method, and the copy in TCRdb shows in-frame clones only, minus some. The top ten hold under 0.3% of the sample, which has just over 650,000 clones, 80% to 90% seen once. The sequenced material came from peripheral blood. The receptor set was obtained from a woman between 18 and 30 years old with acute or convalescent COVID-19.

This rearrangement joins TRBV7-9 to TRBJ2-1; TRBD2 is a possible D gene (6 bases). The CDR3 runs 18 residues. Trimming removed 6 bases at V and 2 bases at J, with 23 bases between. Germline CDR1 is SEHNR and CDR2 is FQNEAQ (reference sequence). CDR3 DNA: TGTGCCAGCAGAAGATTATACAGCAGGCGGGGTACCTACAATGAGCAGTTCTTC. Translated: CASRRLYSRRGTYNEQFF.

Regarding this clone: The sample carries other DNA sequences with the same CDR3. This chain joins TRBV12-3 or TRBV12-4 and TRBJ1-2; unclear D gene. The V and J ends lost 5 bases and 2 bases respectively, with 6 bases between them. The CDR3 loop spans 12 amino acids. The CDR3 DNA follows: TGTGCCAGCAGTCTACAGAACTATGGCTACACCTTC. It is translated as CASSLQNYGYTF.

The J gene is TRBJ2-1, the V gene TRBV7-2; 12 nucleotides align to TRBD2. Germline V gene sequence: CDR1 SGHTA, CDR2 FQGNSA. The CDR3 loop spans 16 amino acids. V shed 1 base and J 7 bases; nucleotides not matched to a gene: 5. CDR3 nucleotide sequence: TGTGCCAGCAGCTTAGTCGCTAGCGGGGGGGCGAATGAGCAGTTCTTC. Translated: CASSLVASGGANEQFF.

The chain carries TRBV9 and TRBJ1-5; TRBD1 aligns across 9 bases. Germline V gene data show CDR1 as SGDLS and CDR2 as YYNGEE. The V gene end was trimmed by 2 bases and the J gene end by 6 bases; junction bases not matched to a gene: 6. This CDR3 has 15 amino acids. The CDR3 here is CASSVGGQGAQPQHF. CDR3 bases: TGTGCCAGCAGCGTGGGGGGACAGGGAGCTCAGCCCCAGCATTTT.

The chain couples TRBV5-6 to TRBJ2-7; TRBD1 agrees at 8 bases. The V gene end was trimmed by 3 bases and the J gene end by 1 base; junction bases not matched to a gene: 3. Germline values: CDR1 SGHDT, CDR2 YYEEEE. The CDR3 has 14 amino acids. The CDR3 DNA sequence: TGTGCCAGCAGCTCCGGACAGGGTTCCTACGAGCAGTACTTC. Amino acids: CASSSGQGSYEQYF. Full variable domain (outside the CDR3, taken from reference TRBV5-6 and TRBJ2-7): DAGVTQSPTHLIKTRGQQVTLRCSPKSGHDTVSWYQQALGQGPQFIFQYYEEEERQRGNFPDRFSGHQFPNYSSELNVNALLLGDSALYLCASSSGQGSYEQYFGPGTRLTVT.

J is TRBJ1-1 and V is TRBV5-1; 8 positions match TRBD1. The CDR3 has 15 residues. The germline CDR1 and CDR2 sequences are SGHRS and YFSETQ. J was trimmed by 3 bases and V by 5 bases; bases with no gene match: 9. Here the CDR3 DNA reads TGCGCCAGCAGTCGACAGGGGCCAGCTGACACTGAAGCTTTCTTT. Translated, it gives CASSRQGPADTEAFF.

This chain joins TRBV9 and TRBJ1-1; no definite D call. The CDR3 runs to 17 residues. Deletions cut 4 bases from V and 0 bases from J, with 19 bases between. Germline V CDR1 and CDR2: SGDLS, YYNGEE. In DNA form, the CDR3 reads TGTGCCAGCAGCCCCATTACCCGCAGGCGTTTGAACACTGAAGCTTTCTTT. Translation: CASSPITRRRLNTEAFF.

This clone has more than one count but fewer than ten. This chain links TRBV4-1 with TRBJ2-7; 9 nucleotides align to TRBD1. CDR3 length: 15 amino acids. CDR1 MGHRA and CDR2 YSYEKL come from the germline V gene. Trimming took 4 bases from V and 4 from J; bases not matched to a gene: 8. CDR3 coding DNA: TGCGCCAGCAGCCCCCGGACAGGGGAAGAGTACGAGCAGTACTTC. It yields the protein CASSPRTGEEYEQYF.

CDR3 sequence reads: CASRRDRANTGELFF. In nucleotides, the CDR3 is TGTGCCAGCAGGAGGGACAGGGCCAACACCGGGGAGCTGTTTTTT. The gene calls are TRBV27 and TRBJ2-2, with 9 positions matching TRBD1. CDR3 length: 15 residues. V shed 6 bases, J shed 2 bases, and the junction held 4 bases outside the gene matches. The germline gives CDR1 MNHEY, CDR2 SMNVEV (reference sequence).